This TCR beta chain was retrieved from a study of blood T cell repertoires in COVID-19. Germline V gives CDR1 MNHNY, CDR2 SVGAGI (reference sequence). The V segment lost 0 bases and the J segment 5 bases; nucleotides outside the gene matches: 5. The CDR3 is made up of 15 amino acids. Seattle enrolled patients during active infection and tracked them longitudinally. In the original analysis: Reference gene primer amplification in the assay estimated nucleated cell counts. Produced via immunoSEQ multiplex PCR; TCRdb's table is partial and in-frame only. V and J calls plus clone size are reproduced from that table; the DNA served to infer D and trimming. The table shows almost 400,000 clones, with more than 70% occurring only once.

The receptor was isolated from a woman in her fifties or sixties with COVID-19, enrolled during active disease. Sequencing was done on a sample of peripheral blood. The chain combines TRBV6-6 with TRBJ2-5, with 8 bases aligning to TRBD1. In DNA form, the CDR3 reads TGTGCCAGCAGTTACTCGAGACAGGGGCCGGAGACCCAGTACTTC. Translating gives CASSYSRQGPETQYF.